Sequencing of this T cell receptor (beta chain) was carried out in a study of blood T cell repertoires in COVID-19. Study information: The cDNA or gDNA used as material had been derived from T cells, B-cell-depleted T cells, or PBMCs.

Only in-frame clones appear in the TCRdb table, and some are missing; sequencing was by immunoSEQ multiplex PCR. This sample has 250,000 to 350,000 clones, with over 75% found just once. The V end lost 0 bases, the J end lost 4 bases, and 16 bases lay between the germline ends. The CDR3 sequence is 16 residues long. In germline, CDR1 is MGHRA, CDR2 YSYEKL. One Seattle source followed patients from active infection through their disease course. The sequence was obtained from a human donor with COVID-19, enrolled during active disease. The donor label of this sample is uncertain. The chain uses TRBV4-1 and TRBJ2-7; TRBD1 is a possible D gene (6 bases). Input material: peripheral blood. The CDR3, as DNA: TGCGCCAGCAGCCAAGATTACGGCAGGGGTAGGTACGAGCAGTACTTC. It yields the protein CASSQDYGRGRYEQYF.